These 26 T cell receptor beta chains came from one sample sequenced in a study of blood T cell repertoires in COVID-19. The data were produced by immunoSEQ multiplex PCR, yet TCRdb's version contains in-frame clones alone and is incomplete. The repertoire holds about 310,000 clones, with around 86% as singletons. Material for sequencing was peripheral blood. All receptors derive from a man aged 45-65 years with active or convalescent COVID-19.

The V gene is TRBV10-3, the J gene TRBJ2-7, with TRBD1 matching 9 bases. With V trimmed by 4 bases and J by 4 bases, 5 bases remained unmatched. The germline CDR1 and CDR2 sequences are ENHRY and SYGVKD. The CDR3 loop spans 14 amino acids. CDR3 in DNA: TGTGCCATCAGTGTCGGGACAGGGACTTACGAGCAGTACTTC. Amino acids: CAISVGTGTYEQYF.

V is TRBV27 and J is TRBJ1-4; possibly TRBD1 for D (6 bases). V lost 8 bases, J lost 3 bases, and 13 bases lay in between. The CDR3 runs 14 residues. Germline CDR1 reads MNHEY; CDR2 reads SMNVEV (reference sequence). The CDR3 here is CASANRVPNEKLFF. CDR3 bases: TGTGCCAGCGCGAACAGGGTACCTAATGAAAAACTGTTTTTT.

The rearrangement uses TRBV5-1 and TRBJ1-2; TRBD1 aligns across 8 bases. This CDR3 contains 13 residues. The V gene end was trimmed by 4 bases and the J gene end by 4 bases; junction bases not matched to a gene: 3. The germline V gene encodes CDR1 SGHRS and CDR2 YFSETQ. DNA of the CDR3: TGCGCCAGCAGCATTGGGACAGGCTATGGCTACACCTTC. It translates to CASSIGTGYGYTF. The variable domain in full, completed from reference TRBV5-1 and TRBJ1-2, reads KAGVTQTPRYLIKTRGQQVTLSCSPISGHRSVSWYQQTPGQGLQFLFEYFSETQRNKGNFPGRFSGRQFSNSRSEMNVSTLELGDSALYLCASSIGTGYGYTFGSGTRLTVV.

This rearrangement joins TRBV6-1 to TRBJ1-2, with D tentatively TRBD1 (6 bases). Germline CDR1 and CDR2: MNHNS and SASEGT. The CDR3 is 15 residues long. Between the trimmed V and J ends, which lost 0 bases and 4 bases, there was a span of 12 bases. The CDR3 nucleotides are TGTGCCAGCAGTGAAGCGAGCGGACAGAGCTATGGCTACACCTTC. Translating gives CASSEASGQSYGYTF.

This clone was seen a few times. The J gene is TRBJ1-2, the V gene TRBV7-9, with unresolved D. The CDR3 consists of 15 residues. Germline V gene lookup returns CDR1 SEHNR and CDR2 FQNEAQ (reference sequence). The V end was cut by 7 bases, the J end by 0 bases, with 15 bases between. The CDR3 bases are TGTGCCAGCACCACGGGAGGACCCGCTAACTATGGCTACACCTTC. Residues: CASTTGGPANYGYTF.

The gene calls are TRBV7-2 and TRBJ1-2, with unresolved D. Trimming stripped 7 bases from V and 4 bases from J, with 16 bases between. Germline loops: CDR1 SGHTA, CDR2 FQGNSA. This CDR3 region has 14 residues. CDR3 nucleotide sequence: TGTGCCAGCACCCCAGGAGGCCTAAGCTATGGCTACACCTTC. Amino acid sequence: CASTPGGLSYGYTF.

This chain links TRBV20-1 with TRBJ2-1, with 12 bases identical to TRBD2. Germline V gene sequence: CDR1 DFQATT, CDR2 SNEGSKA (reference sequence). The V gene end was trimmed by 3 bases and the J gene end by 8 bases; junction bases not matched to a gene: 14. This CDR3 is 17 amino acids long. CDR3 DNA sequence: TGCAGTGCTAGTTTACCACTAGCGGGAGGCCGTTTGGATGAGCAGTTCTTC. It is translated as CSASLPLAGGRLDEQFF.

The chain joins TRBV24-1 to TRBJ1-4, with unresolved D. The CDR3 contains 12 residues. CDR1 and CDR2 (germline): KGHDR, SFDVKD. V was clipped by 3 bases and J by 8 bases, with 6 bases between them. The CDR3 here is CATSDPEEKLFF. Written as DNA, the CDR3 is TGTGCCACCAGTGATCCAGAAGAAAAACTGTTTTTT.

The CDR3 sequence: CASSPLDSMNTEAFF. The CDR3 DNA reads as TGTGCCAGCAGCCCCCTGGACAGCATGAACACTGAAGCTTTCTTT. The chain combines TRBV5-6 with TRBJ1-1; maybe TRBD1 (6 bases). CDR3 length: 15 residues. Per the germline V gene, CDR1 is SGHDT and CDR2 is YYEEEE. V was trimmed by 4 bases and J by 0 bases, leaving 13 bases between them.

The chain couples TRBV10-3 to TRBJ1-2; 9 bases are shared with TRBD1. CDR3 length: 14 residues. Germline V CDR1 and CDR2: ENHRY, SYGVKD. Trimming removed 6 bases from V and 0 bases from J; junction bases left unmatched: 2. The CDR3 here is CAIRGTGSNYGYTF. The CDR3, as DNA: TGTGCCATCAGGGGGACAGGGTCTAACTATGGCTACACCTTC.

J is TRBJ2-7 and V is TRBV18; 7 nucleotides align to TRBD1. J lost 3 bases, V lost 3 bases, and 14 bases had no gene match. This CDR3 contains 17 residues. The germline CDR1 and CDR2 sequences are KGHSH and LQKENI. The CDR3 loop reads CASSPGPPTGTFYEQYF. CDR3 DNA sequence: TGTGCCAGCTCACCGGGGCCCCCGACAGGGACCTTCTACGAGCAGTACTTC.

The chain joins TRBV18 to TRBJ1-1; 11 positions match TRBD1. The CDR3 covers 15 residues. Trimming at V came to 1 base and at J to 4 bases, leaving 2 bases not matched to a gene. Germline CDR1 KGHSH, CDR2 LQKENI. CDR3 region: CASSPQGTGGTEAFF. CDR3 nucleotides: TGTGCCAGCTCACCACAAGGGACAGGGGGCACTGAAGCTTTCTTT.

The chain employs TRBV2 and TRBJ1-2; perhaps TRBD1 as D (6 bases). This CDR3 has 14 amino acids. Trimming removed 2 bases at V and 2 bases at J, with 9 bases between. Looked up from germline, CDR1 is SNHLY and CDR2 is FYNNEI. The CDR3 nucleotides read TGTGCCAGCAGTGAAATCGGACAGAACTATGGCTACACCTTC. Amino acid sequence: CASSEIGQNYGYTF.

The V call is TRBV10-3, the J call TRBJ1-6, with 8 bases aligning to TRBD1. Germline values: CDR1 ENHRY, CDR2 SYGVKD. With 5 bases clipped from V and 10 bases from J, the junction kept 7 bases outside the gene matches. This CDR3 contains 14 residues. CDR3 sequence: CAISIDRGESPLHF. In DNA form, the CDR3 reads TGTGCCATCAGTATTGACAGGGGCGAATCACCCCTCCACTTT.

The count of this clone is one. The CDR3: CASSLSGPGGYGYTF. CDR3 DNA: TGTGCCAGCAGTTTATCGGGCCCGGGGGGCTATGGCTACACCTTC. The chain combines TRBV27 with TRBJ1-2; a weak D match, TRBD1 (5 bases). Trimming took 0 bases from V and 4 from J, leaving 12 bases between them. The germline V gene has CDR1 MNHEY and CDR2 SMNVEV (reference sequence). This CDR3 region has 15 residues.

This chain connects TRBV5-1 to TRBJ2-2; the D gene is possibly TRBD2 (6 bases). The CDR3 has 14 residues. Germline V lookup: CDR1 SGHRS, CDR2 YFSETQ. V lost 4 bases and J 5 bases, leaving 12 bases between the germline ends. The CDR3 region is CASSPPAGTGELFF. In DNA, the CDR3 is TGCGCCAGCAGCCCTCCTGCGGGAACCGGGGAGCTGTTTTTT.

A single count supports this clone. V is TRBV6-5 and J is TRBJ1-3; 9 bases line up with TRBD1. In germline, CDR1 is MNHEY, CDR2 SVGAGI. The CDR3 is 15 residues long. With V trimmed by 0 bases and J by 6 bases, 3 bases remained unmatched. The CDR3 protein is CASSYSGQGENTIYF. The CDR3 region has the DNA TGTGCCAGCAGTTACTCGGGACAGGGTGAAAACACCATATATTTT.

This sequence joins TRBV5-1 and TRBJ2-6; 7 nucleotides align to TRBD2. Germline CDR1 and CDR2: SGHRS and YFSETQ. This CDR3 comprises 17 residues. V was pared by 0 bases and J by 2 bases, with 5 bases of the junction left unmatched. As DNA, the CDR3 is TGCGCCAGCAGCTTGGCCACGGGGAGGGCTGGGGCCAACGTCCTGACTTTC. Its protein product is CASSLATGRAGANVLTF.

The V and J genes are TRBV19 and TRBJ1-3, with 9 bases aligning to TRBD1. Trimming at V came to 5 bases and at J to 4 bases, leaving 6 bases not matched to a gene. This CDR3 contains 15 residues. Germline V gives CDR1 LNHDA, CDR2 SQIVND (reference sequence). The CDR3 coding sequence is TGTGCCAGTAGTGAACAGGGGGCGTCGGGAAACACCATATATTTT. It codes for CASSEQGASGNTIYF.

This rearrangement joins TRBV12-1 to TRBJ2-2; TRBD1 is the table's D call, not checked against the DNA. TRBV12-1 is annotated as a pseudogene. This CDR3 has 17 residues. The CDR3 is CASSRRNGRGNTGELFF. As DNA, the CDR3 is TGTGCCAGCAGTCGACGCAACGGCAGGGGGAACACCGGGGAGCTGTTTTTT.

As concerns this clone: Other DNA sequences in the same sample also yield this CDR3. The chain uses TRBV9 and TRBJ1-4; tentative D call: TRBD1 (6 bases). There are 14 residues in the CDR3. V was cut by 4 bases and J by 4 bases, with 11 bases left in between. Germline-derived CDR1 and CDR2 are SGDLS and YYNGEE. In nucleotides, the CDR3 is TGTGCCAGCAGCCCCGACAGGTATAATGAAAAACTGTTTTTT. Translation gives CASSPDRYNEKLFF.

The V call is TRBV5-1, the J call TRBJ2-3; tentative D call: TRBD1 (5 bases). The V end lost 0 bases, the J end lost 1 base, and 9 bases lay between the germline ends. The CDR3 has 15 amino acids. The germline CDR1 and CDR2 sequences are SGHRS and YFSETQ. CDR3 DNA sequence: TGCGCCAGCAGCTTGGAACCCAGGGGCACAGATACGCAGTATTTT. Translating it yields CASSLEPRGTDTQYF.

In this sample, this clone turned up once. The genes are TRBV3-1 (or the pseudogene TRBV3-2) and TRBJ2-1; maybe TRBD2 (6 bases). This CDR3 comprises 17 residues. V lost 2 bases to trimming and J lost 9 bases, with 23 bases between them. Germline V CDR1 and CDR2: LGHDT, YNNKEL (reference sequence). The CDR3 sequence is CASSQYTSFLVQGEQFF. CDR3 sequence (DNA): TGTGCCAGCAGCCAATACACTAGCTTTTTGGTTCAGGGTGAGCAGTTCTTC.

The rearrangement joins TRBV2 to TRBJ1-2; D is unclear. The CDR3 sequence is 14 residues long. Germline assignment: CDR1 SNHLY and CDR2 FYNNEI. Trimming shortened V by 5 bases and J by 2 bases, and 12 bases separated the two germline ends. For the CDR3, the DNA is TGTGCCAGCAGTCCCGGGTCCCCAAACTATGGCTACACCTTC. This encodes CASSPGSPNYGYTF.

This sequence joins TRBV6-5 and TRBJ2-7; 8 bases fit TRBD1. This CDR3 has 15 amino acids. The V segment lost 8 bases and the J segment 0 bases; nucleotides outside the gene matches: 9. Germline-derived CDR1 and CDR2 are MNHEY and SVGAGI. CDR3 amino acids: CASPEDREVSYEQYF. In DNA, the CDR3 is TGTGCCAGCCCAGAGGACAGGGAGGTCTCCTACGAGCAGTACTTC.

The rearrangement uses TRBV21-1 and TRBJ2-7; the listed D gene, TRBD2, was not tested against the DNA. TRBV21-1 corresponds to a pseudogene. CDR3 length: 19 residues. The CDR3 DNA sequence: TGTGCCAGCAGCAAAGGTGGTGGGGATCGACTAGCGCCTACCTACGAGCAGTACTTC. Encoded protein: CASSKGGGDRLAPTYEQYF.